This TCR beta chain was sequenced in a study of T cells in localized non-small cell lung cancer. Losses at the gene ends were 0 bases for V and 4 bases for J; bases not matched to a gene: 5. Germline CDR1 SGHVS, CDR2 FQNEAQ. This CDR3 has 15 amino acids. Measured with immunoSEQ multiplex PCR; TCRdb has only the in-frame clones, and not every one. The table has around 92,000 clones, approximately 91% seen once. About this clone itself: Its antigen is undetermined.

Overall study results and limits: A median of around 58 clones ranked among the top 100 in tumor appeared in adjacent lung. The study sequenced only one region of the tumor. As a result, intratumor heterogeneity could not be excluded and remains possible. Elevated blood T cell density was associated with longer overall survival. Among the tissues sampled, uninvolved adjacent lung had the highest T cell clonality, above tumor.

The V gene is TRBV7-8, the J gene TRBJ2-7; 8 bases match TRBD2. This receptor was taken from a woman aged 40 to 75 with stage II squamous cell lung carcinoma. The starting material was PBMCs, obtained before any cancer treatment. CDR3 residues: CASSLASSGWYEQYF. CDR3 bases: TGTGCCAGCAGCTTAGCGTCTAGCGGGTGGTACGAGCAGTACTTC. The full variable domain, in which reference TRBV7-8 and TRBJ2-7 provide the parts outside the CDR3, is GAGVSQSPRYKVAKRGQDVALRCDPISGHVSLFWYQQALGQGPEFLTYFQNEAQLDKSGLPSDRFFAERPEGSVSTLKIQRTQQEDSAVYLCASSLASSGWYEQYFGPGTRLTVT.